This T cell receptor beta chain was found in a study of T-cell memory formation after mild COVID-19. About the study: TCR clustering was largely donor specific.

Trimming removed 3 bases from V and 3 bases from J; junction bases left unmatched: 1. Germline CDR1 reads MNHEY; CDR2 reads SVGAGI. This CDR3 spans 13 amino acids. It was 5'RACE with constant-segment primers that produced the TCR alpha and TCR beta cDNA libraries, which carried sample barcodes and UMIs. MiXCR, applied by TCRdb to the 5' RACE reads, yields one record per CDR3 protein. This sample has 300,000 to 350,000 distinct CDR3 sequences, with roughly a fifth found just once. The sequence came from a young man who had mild COVID-19 (a few samples of this study predate the infection). Cell type and time point are not known. The specimen sequenced was PBMCs or a T cell subset sorted from them (not recorded which). The chain is built from TRBV6-5 and TRBJ2-5, with 7 bases matching TRBD1. This CDR3 is CASSYDREETQYF. The DNA of the CDR3 is TGTGCCAGCAGTTATGACAGGGAAGAGACCCAGTACTTC.